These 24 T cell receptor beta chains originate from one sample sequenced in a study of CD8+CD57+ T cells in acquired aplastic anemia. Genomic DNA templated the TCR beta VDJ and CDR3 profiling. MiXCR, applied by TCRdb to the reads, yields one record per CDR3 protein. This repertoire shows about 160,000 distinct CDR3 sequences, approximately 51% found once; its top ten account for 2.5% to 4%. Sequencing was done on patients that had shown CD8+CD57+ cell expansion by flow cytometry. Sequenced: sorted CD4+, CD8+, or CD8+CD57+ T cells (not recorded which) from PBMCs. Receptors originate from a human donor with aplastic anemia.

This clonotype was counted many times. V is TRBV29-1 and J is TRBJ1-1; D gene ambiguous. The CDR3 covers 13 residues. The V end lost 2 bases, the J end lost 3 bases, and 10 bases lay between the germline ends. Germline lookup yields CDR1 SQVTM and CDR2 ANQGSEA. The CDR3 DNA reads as TGCAGCGTTGAACATGGGAGGGACACTGAAGCTTTCTTT. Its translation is CSVEHGRDTEAFF.

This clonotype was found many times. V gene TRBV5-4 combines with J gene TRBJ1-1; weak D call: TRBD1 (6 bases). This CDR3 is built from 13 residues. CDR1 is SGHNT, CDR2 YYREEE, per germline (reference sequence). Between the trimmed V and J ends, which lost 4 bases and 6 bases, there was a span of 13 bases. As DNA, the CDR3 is TGTGCCAGCAGCCAAACACAGGGCCCTGAAGCTTTCTTT. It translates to CASSQTQGPEAFF.

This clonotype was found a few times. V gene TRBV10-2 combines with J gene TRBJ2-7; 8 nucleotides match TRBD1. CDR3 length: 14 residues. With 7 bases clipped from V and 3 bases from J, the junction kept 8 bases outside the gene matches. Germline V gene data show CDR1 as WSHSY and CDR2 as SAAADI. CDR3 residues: CASNTGQGFYEQYF. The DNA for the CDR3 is TGCGCCAGCAACACTGGACAGGGTTTCTACGAGCAGTACTTC.

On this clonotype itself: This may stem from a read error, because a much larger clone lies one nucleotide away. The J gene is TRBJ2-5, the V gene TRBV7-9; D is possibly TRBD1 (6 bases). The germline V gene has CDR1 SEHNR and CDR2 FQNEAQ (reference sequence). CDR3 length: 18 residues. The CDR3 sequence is CASSRHKNLQGDQGTQYF. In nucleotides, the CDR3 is TGTGCCAGCAGCAGACACAAAAACCTACAGGGTGATCAAGGGACCCAGTACTTC. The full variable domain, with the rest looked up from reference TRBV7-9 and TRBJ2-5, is DTGVSQNPRHKITKRGQNVTFRCDPISEHNRLYWYRQTLGQGPEFLTYFQNEAQLEKSRLLSDRFSAERPKGSFSTLEIQRTEQGDSAMYLCASSRHKNLQGDQGTQYFGPGTRLLVL.

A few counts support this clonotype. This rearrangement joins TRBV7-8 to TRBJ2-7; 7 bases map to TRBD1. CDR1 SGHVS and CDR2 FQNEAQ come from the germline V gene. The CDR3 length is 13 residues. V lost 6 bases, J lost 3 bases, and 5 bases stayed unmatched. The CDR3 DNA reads TGTGCCAGCAGACGGACAGGCGGCTACGAGCAGTACTTC. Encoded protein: CASRRTGGYEQYF.

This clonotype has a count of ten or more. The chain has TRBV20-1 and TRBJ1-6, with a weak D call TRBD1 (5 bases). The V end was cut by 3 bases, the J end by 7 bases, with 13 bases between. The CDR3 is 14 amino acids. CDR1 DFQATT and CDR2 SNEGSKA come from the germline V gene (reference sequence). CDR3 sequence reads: CSASLTEGNSPLHF. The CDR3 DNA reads TGCAGTGCTAGCCTTACTGAGGGGAATTCACCCCTCCACTTT.

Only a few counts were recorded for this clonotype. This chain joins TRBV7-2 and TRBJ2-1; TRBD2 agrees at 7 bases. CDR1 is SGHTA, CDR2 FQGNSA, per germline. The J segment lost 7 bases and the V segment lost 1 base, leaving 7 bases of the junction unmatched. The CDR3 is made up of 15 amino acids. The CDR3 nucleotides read TGTGCCAGCAGCTTAGGTGCAGGACTAGATAATGAGCAGTTCTTC. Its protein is CASSLGAGLDNEQFF.

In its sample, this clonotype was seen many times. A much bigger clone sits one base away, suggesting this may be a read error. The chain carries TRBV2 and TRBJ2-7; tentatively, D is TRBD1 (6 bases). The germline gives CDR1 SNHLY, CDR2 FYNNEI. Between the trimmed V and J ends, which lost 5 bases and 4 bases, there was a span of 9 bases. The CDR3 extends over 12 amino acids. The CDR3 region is CASSTTGYEQYF. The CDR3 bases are TGTGCCAGCAGTACTACAGGGTACGAGCAGTACTTC.

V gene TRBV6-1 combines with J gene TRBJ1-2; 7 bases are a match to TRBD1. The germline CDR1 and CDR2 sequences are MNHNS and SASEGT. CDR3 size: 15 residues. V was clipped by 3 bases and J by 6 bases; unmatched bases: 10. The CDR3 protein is CASSELRQGRHGYTF. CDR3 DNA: TGTGCCAGCAGTGAGTTGAGACAGGGAAGGCATGGCTACACCTTC.

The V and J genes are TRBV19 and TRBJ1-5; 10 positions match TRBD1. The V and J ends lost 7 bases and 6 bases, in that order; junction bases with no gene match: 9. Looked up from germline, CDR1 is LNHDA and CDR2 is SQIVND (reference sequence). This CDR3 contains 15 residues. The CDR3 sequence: CASNRGTGDPQPQHF. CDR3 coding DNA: TGTGCCAGTAATCGCGGGACAGGGGATCCTCAGCCCCAGCATTTT.

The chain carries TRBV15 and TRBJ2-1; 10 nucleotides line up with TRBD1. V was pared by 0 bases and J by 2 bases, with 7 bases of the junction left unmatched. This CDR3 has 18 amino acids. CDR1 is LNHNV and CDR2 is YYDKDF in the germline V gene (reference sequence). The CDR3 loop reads CATSRETGGAATYNEQFF. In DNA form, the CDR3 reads TGTGCCACCAGCAGAGAGACAGGGGGCGCGGCGACCTACAATGAGCAGTTCTTC.

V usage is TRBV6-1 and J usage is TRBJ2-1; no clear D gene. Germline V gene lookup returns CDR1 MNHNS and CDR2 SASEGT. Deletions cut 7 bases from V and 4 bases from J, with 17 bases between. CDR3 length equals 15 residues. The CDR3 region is CASTQTWSLYNEQFF. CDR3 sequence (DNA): TGTGCCAGCACCCAGACTTGGTCTCTGTACAATGAGCAGTTCTTC.

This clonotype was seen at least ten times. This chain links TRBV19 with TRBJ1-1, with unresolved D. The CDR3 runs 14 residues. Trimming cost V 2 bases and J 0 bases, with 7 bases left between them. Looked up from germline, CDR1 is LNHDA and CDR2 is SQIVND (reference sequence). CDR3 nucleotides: TGTGCCAGTAGTATAAGTTCGGTGAACACTGAAGCTTTCTTT. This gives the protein CASSISSVNTEAFF.

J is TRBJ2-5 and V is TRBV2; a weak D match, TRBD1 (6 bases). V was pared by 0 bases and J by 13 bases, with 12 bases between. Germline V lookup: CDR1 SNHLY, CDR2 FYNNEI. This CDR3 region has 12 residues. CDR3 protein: CASSEAAGTRYF. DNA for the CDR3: TGTGCCAGCAGTGAAGCAGCAGGGACACGGTACTTC.

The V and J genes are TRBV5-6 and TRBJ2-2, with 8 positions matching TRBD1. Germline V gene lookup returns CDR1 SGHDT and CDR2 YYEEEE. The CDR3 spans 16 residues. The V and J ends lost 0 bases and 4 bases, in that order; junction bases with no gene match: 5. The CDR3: CASSLGQGRPTGELFF. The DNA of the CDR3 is TGTGCCAGCAGCTTGGGACAGGGGCGTCCCACCGGGGAGCTGTTTTTT.

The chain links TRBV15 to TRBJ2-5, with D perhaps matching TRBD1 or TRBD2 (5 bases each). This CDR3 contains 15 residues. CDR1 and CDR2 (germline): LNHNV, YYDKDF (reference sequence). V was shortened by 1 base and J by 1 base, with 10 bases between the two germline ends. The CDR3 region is CATSRAPGPQETQYF. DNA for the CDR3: TGTGCCACCAGCAGAGCCCCGGGACCCCAAGAGACCCAGTACTTC.

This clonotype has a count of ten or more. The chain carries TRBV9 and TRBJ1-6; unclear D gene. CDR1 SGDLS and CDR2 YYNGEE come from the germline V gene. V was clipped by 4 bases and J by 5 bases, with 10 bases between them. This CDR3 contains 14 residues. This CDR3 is CASSPEPNNSPLHF. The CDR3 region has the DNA TGTGCCAGCAGCCCCGAGCCGAATAATTCACCCCTCCACTTT.

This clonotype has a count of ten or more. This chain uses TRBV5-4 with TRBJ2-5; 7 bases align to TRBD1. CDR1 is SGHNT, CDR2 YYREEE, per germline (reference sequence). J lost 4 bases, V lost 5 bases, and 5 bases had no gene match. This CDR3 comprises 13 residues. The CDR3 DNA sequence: TGTGCCAGCAGAAGACGGGACAGAGAGACCCAGTACTTC. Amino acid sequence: CASRRRDRETQYF. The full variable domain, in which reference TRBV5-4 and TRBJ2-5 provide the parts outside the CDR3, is ETGVTQSPTHLIKTRGQQVTLRCSSQSGHNTVSWYQQALGQGPQFIFQYYREEENGRGNFPPRFSGLQFPNYSSELNVNALELDDSALYLCASRRRDRETQYFGPGTRLLVL.

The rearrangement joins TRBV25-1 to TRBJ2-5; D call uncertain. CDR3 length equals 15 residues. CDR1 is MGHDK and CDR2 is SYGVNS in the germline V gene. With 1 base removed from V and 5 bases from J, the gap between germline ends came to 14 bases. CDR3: CASSELGLIVETQYF. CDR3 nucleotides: TGTGCCAGCAGTGAATTAGGTTTGATCGTGGAGACCCAGTACTTC.

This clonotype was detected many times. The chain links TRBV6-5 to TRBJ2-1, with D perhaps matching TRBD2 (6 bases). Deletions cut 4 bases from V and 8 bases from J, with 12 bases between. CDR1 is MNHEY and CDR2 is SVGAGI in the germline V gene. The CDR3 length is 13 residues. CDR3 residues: CASSLGGHDEQFF. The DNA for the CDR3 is TGTGCCAGCAGTTTGGGAGGTCACGATGAGCAGTTCTTC.

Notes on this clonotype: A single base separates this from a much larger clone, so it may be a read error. As DNA, the CDR3 is TGTGCCAGCAGCAGCAGACAGGGGGTGGACTCTGGAGACACCATATATTTT. Its translation is CASSSRQGVDSGDTIYF. V gene TRBV7-9 combines with J gene TRBJ1-3; 9 bases line up with TRBD1. The CDR3 extends over 17 amino acids. Germline V lookup: CDR1 SEHNR, CDR2 FQNEAQ (reference sequence).

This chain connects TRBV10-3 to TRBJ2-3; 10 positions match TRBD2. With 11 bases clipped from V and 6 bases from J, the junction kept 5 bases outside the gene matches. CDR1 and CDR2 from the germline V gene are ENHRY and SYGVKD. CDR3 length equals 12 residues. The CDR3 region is CARSGGADTQYF. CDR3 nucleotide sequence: TGTGCCCGGAGCGGGGGGGCCGATACGCAGTATTTT.

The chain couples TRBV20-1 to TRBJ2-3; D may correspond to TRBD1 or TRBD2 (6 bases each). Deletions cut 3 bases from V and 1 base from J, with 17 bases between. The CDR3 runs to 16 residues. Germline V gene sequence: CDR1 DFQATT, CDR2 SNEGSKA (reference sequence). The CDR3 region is CSASPRSGGRTDTQYF. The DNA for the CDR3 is TGCAGTGCTAGTCCCCGGTCTGGGGGGCGCACAGATACGCAGTATTTT.

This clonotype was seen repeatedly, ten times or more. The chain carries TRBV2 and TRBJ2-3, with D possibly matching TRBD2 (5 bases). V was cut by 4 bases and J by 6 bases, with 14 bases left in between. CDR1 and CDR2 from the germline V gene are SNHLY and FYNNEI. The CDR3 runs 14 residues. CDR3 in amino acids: CASSAAARGDTQYF. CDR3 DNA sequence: TGTGCCAGCAGTGCGGCAGCCCGCGGGGATACGCAGTATTTT.